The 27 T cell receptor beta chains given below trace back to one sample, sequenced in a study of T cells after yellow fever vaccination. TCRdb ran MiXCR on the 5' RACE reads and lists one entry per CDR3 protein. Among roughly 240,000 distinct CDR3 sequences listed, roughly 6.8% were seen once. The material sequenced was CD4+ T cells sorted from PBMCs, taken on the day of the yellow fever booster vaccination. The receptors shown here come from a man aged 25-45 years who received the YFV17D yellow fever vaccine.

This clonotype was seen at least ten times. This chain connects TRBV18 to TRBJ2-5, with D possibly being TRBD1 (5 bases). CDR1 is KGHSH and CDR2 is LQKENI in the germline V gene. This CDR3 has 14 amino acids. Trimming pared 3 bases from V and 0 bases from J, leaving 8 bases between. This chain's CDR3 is CASSPQGNQETQYF. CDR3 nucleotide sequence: TGTGCCAGCTCACCTCAGGGTAACCAAGAGACCCAGTACTTC.

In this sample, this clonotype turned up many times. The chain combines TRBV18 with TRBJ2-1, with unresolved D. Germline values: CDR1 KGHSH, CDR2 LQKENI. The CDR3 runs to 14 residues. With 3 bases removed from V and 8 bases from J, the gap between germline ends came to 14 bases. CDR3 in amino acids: CASSPPTVNYEQFF. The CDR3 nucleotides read TGTGCCAGCTCACCCCCCACAGTAAATTATGAGCAGTTCTTC. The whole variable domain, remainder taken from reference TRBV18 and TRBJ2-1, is NAGVMQNPRHLVRRRGQEARLRCSPMKGHSHVYWYRQLPEEGLKFMVYLQKENIIDESGMPKERFSAEFPKEGPSILRIQQVVRGDSAAYFCASSPPTVNYEQFFGPGTRLTVL.

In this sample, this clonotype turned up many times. The chain's CDR3 is CASTLGGAAGTEQFF. As DNA, the CDR3 is TGTGCCAGCACCCTAGGGGGGGCCGCTGGAACTGAGCAGTTCTTC. This chain uses TRBV28 with TRBJ2-1; D may be TRBD2 (7 bases). V was pared by 7 bases and J by 9 bases, with 22 bases between. This CDR3 region has 15 residues. Germline V CDR1 and CDR2: MDHEN, SYDVKM.

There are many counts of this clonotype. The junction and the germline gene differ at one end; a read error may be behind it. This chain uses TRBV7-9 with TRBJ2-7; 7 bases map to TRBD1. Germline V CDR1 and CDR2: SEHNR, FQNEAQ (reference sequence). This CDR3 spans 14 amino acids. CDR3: CASSPGTVGYGQYF. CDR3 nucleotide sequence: TGTGCCAGCAGCCCCGGGACAGTGGGTTACGGGCAGTACTTC.

CDR3 bases: TGTGCCATCAGCGGGACAGGGAGACAAGAGACCCAGTACTTC. Its translation: CAISGTGRQETQYF. The chain joins TRBV10-3 to TRBJ2-5, with 9 bases fitting TRBD1. There are 14 residues in the CDR3. Trimming at V came to 6 bases and at J to 2 bases, leaving 4 bases not matched to a gene. Germline CDR1 is ENHRY and CDR2 is SYGVKD.

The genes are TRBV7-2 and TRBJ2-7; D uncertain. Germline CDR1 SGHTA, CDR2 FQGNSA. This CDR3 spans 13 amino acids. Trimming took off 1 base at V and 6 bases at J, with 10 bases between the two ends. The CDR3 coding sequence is TGTGCCAGCAGCTTAGGCCTGTTCGGCGAGCAGTACTTC. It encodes CASSLGLFGEQYF.

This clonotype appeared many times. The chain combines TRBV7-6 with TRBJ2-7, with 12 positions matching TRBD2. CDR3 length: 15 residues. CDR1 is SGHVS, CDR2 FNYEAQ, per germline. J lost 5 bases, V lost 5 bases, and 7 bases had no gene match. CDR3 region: CASSVTSGRWDEQYF. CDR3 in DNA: TGTGCCAGCAGCGTGACTAGCGGGAGATGGGACGAGCAGTACTTC.

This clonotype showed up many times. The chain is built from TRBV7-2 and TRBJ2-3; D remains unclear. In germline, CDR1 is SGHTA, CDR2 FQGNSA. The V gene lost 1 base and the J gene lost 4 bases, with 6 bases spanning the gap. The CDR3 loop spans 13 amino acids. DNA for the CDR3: TGTGCCAGCAGCTTAGGTCGACCAGATACGCAGTATTTT. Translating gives CASSLGRPDTQYF.

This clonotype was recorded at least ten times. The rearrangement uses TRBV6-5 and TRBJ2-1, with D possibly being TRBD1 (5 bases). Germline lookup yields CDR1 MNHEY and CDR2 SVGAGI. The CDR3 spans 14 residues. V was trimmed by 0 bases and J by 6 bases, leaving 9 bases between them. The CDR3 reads CASSYSPGINEQFF. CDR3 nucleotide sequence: TGTGCCAGCAGTTACTCCCCAGGGATCAATGAGCAGTTCTTC.

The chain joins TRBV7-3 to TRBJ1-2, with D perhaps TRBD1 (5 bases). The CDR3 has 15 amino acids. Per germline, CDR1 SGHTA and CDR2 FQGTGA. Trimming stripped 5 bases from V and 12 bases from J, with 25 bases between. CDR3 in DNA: TGTGCCAGCAGCACCGCGGGGGGGGTGTTTACCGGGCACACCTTC. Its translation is CASSTAGGVFTGHTF.

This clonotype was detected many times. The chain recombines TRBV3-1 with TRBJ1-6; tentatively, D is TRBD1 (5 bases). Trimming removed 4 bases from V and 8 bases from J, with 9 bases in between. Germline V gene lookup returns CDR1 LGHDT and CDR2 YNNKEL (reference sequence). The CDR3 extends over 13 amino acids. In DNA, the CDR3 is TGTGCCAGCAGCCCGGACATCGATTCACCCCTCCACTTT. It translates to CASSPDIDSPLHF.

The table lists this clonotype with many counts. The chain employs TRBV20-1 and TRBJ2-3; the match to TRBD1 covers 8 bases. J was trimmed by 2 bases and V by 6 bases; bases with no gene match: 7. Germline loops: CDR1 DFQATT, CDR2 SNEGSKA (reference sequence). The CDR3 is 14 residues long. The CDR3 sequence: CSAKDRGFTDTQYF. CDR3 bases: TGCAGTGCCAAAGACAGGGGATTCACAGATACGCAGTATTTT.

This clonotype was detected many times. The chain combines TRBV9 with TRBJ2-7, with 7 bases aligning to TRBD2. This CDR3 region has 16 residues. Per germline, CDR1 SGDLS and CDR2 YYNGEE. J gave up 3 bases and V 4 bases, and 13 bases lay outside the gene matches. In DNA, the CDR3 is TGTGCCAGCAGCACCCGAGGAGCAGCGGGGATCTACGAGCAGTACTTC. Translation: CASSTRGAAGIYEQYF.

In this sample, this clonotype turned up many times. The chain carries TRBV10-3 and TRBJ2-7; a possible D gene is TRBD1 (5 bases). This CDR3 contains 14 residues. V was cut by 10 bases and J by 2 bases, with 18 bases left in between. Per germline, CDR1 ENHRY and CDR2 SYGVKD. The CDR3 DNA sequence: TGTGCCACCCACCAGACAGAGGTTGCCTACGAGCAGTACTTC. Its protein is CATHQTEVAYEQYF.

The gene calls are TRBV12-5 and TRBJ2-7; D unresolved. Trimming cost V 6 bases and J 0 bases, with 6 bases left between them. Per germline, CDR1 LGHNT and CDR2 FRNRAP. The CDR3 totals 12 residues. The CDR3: CASGPTSYEQYF. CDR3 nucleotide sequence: TGTGCTAGTGGCCCGACCTCCTACGAGCAGTACTTC.

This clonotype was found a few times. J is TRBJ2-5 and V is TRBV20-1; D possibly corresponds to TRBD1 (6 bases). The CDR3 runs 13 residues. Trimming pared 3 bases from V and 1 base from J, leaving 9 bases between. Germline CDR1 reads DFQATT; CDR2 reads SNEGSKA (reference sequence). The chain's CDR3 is CSASPDSQETQYF. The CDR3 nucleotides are TGCAGTGCTAGTCCGGACAGCCAAGAGACCCAGTACTTC.

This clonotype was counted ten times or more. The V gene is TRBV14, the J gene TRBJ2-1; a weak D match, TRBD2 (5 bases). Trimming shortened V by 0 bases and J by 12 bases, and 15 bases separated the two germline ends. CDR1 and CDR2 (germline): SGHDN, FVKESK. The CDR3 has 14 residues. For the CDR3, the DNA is TGTGCCAGCAGCCAAGATCTACTAGTTGGAGGGCAGTTCTTC. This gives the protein CASSQDLLVGGQFF.

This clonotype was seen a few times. The CDR3 sequence: CASSSPGQGGTEAFF. In nucleotides, the CDR3 is TGTGCCAGCAGCTCCCCGGGACAGGGGGGGACTGAAGCTTTCTTT. The gene calls are TRBV7-9 and TRBJ1-1; 11 nucleotides line up with TRBD1. Germline CDR1 reads SEHNR; CDR2 reads FQNEAQ (reference sequence). This CDR3 is built from 15 residues. Trimming removed 4 bases from V and 5 bases from J; junction bases left unmatched: 6.

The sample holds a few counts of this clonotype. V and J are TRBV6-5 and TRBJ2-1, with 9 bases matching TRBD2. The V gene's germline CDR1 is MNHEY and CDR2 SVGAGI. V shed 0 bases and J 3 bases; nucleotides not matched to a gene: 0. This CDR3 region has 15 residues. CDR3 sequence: CASSYSREGYNEQFF. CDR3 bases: TGTGCCAGCAGTTACTCGCGGGAGGGCTACAATGAGCAGTTCTTC.

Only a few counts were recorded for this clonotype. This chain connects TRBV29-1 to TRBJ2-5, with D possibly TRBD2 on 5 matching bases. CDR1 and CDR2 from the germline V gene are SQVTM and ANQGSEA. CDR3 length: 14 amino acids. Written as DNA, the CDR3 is TGCAGTCTATTCCCGGGCCTAGCCGGGGAGACCCAGTACTTC. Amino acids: CSLFPGLAGETQYF.

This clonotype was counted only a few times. The CDR3 bases are TGCAGTGCTAGAGGAAAAGGGAACACCGGGGAGCTGTTTTTT. This gives the protein CSARGKGNTGELFF. This sequence joins TRBV20-1 and TRBJ2-2; D unresolved. The ends were cut back, 1 base at V and 1 base at J, with 7 bases in the middle. The CDR3 extends over 14 amino acids. Germline CDR1 DFQATT, CDR2 SNEGSKA (reference sequence).

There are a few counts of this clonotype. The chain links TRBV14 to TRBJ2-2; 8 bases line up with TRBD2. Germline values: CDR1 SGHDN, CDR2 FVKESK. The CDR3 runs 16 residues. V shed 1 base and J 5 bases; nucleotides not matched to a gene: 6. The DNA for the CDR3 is TGTGCCAGCAGCCAAGGAGCGGGAGTAGGGACCGGGGAGCTGTTTTTT. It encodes CASSQGAGVGTGELFF.

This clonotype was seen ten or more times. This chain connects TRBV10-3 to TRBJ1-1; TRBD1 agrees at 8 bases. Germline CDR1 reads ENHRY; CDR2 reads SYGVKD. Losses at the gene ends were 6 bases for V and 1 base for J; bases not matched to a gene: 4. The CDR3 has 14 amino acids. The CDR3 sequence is CAIRATGENTEAFF. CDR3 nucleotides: TGTGCCATCAGAGCGACAGGGGAGAACACTGAAGCTTTCTTT.

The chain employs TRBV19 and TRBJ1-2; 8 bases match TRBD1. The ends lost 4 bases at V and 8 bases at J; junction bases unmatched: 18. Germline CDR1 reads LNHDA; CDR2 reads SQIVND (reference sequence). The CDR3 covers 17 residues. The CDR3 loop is CASSTSHLRDRRDGYTF. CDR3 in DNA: TGTGCCAGTAGTACAAGCCACCTCCGGGACAGGCGGGACGGCTACACCTTC.

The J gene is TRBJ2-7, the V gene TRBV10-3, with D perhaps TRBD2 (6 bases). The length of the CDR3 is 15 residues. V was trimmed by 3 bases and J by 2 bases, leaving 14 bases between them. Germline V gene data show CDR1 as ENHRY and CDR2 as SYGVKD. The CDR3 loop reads CAISDPFRGTYEQYF. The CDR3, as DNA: TGTGCCATCAGTGATCCGTTCCGGGGGACCTACGAGCAGTACTTC.

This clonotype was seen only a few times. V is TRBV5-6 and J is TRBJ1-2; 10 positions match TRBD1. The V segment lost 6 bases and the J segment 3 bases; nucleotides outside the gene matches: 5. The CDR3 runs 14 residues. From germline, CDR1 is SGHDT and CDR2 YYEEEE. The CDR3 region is CASNLGQGDYGYTF. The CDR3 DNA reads TGTGCCAGCAACCTAGGACAGGGGGACTATGGCTACACCTTC.

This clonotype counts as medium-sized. CDR3 region: CSARSGRRGTDTQYF. CDR3 nucleotides: TGCAGTGCTAGAAGCGGGAGGCGTGGAACAGATACGCAGTATTTT. The J gene is TRBJ2-3, the V gene TRBV20-1; 9 bases match TRBD2. CDR1 and CDR2 (germline): DFQATT, SNEGSKA (reference sequence). CDR3 length: 15 residues. Losses at the gene ends were 2 bases for V and 3 bases for J; bases not matched to a gene: 6.